This TCR beta chain is from a study of blood T cell repertoires in COVID-19. J gave up 2 bases and V 1 base, and 14 bases lay outside the gene matches. The V gene's germline CDR1 is KGHSH and CDR2 LQKENI. The CDR3 sequence is 19 residues long. Assay: immunoSEQ multiplex PCR; the TCRdb copy retains only in-frame clones and omits some. The table shows 130,000 to 150,000 clones, with 80% to 90% occurring only once. This TCR was sampled from a woman aged 60 to 75 with COVID-19, enrolled during active disease. Material for sequencing was peripheral blood. The genes are TRBV18 and TRBJ2-3; 8 bases line up with TRBD1. Written as DNA, the CDR3 is TGTGCCAGCTCACCACGGGCAGGGGGCAGACCTCTAGCCACAGATACGCAGTATTTT. This codes for CASSPRAGGRPLATDTQYF.